This T cell receptor (beta chain) was captured by sequencing in a study of beta chain features in type 1 diabetes. Turning to the study itself: No age, gender or cell yield differences were seen between patients and healthy donors.

Overall study results and limits: Researchers reported that naive, central memory and Treg TCRB repertoires appeared more similar in patients than in healthy donors. Researchers report that Type 1 diabetes patients had moderately but significantly shorter TCRB CDR3s across all four CD4+ subsets. Cells with high TCR expression could be over-represented by cDNA sequencing.

In the case of this clone: The antigen is unknown.

As every portion of the isolated RNA was reverse transcribed, the sequencing read expressed TCRB transcripts. This table comes from immunoSEQ multiplex PCR, and its TCRdb copy is limited to in-frame clones, with some not included. The sample has 200,000 to 300,000 clones, roughly 20% seen once; the top ten hold more than 0.025%. On average, the one heparinised blood draw given by each donor was approximately 100 mL. The receptor comes from a woman aged 40 to 49 with type 1 diabetes. Sample: naive CD4+ T cells from blood.

CDR3 residues: CSVVAGWNDEQFF. Here the CDR3 DNA reads TGCAGCGTTGTGGCGGGATGGAACGATGAGCAGTTCTTC. The chain recombines TRBV29-1 with TRBJ2-1, with D possibly TRBD2 on 6 matching bases. Trimming removed 4 bases from V and 8 bases from J, with 15 bases in between. The CDR3 loop spans 13 amino acids. Germline CDR1 and CDR2: SQVTM and ANQGSEA.